Presented here are 6 T cell receptor beta chains from one specimen sequenced in a study of OX40 agonist ivuxolimab in advanced cancers. Produced via immunoSEQ multiplex PCR; TCRdb's table is partial and in-frame only. This sample has around 69,000 clones, with around 90% found just once. Specimen: CD4+ or CD8+ T cells sorted from blood, collected in a trial of the OX40 agonist ivuxolimab. These receptors were obtained from an adult with an advanced solid tumor such as melanoma, head and neck, liver or kidney cancer.

This clone was counted a few times. This chain uses TRBV7-9 with TRBJ2-1; possibly TRBD1 for D (5 bases). V gave up 2 bases and J gave up 0 bases, with 8 bases separating them. This CDR3 spans 15 amino acids. In germline, CDR1 is SEHNR, CDR2 FQNEAQ (reference sequence). In DNA, the CDR3 is TGTGCCAGCAGCTTACAGGGAAGCTCCTACAATGAGCAGTTCTTC. Translating it yields CASSLQGSSYNEQFF. Full variable domain (missing parts from reference TRBV7-9 and TRBJ2-1): DTGVSQNPRHKITKRGQNVTFRCDPISEHNRLYWYRQTLGQGPEFLTYFQNEAQLEKSRLLSDRFSAERPKGSFSTLEIQRTEQGDSAMYLCASSLQGSSYNEQFFGPGTRLTVL.

The chain uses TRBV11-2 and TRBJ1-6; the match to TRBD1 covers 8 bases. V was clipped by 1 base and J by 0 bases; unmatched bases: 5. The CDR3 sequence is 18 residues long. CDR1 and CDR2 from the germline V gene are SGHAT and FQNNGV. CDR3 sequence: CASSLARQGSSYNSPLHF. CDR3 nucleotide sequence: TGTGCCAGCAGCTTAGCCCGACAGGGGAGCTCCTATAATTCACCCCTCCACTTT. The whole variable domain, filled in from reference TRBV11-2 and TRBJ1-6, reads EAGVAQSPRYKIIEKRQSVAFWCNPISGHATLYWYQQILGQGPKLLIQFQNNGVVDDSQLPKDRFSAERLKGVDSTLKIQPAKLEDSAVYLCASSLARQGSSYNSPLHFGNGTRLTVT.

The chain recombines TRBV7-3 with TRBJ2-2; D is tentatively TRBD1 or TRBD2 (6 bases each). The V gene lost 2 bases and the J gene lost 5 bases, with 15 bases spanning the gap. This CDR3 has 16 amino acids. Germline assignment: CDR1 SGHTA and CDR2 FQGTGA. CDR3 protein: CASSLLGGQRTGELFF. CDR3 bases: TGTGCCAGCAGCTTATTGGGGGGCCAAAGGACCGGGGAGCTGTTTTTT.

The genes are TRBV28 and TRBJ2-5; tentative D call: TRBD1 (5 bases). V gave up 7 bases and J gave up 3 bases, with 12 bases separating them. Per germline, CDR1 MDHEN and CDR2 SYDVKM. This CDR3 comprises 13 residues. The CDR3 coding sequence is TGTGCCAGCAATAAGGCAGGGAAAGAGACCCAGTACTTC. As protein: CASNKAGKETQYF.

This sequence joins TRBV5-1 and TRBJ2-5; 8 nucleotides agree with TRBD2. The CDR3 has 15 amino acids. CDR1 is SGHRS and CDR2 is YFSETQ in the germline V gene. The junction had 10 bases not matched to a gene; V was cut back by 4 bases and J by 5 bases. CDR3 loop: CASSPNGGAGETQYF. DNA of the CDR3: TGCGCCAGCAGCCCCAACGGGGGGGCGGGGGAGACCCAGTACTTC.

V is TRBV2 and J is TRBJ2-5, with TRBD1 matching over 10 bases. CDR1 is SNHLY, CDR2 FYNNEI, per germline. Germline trimming cut 5 bases from V and 1 base from J; bases unmatched to any gene: 4. CDR3 length equals 15 residues. CDR3 bases: TGTGCCAGCAGTTTTGGACAGGGGGTCCAAGAGACCCAGTACTTC. It encodes CASSFGQGVQETQYF.